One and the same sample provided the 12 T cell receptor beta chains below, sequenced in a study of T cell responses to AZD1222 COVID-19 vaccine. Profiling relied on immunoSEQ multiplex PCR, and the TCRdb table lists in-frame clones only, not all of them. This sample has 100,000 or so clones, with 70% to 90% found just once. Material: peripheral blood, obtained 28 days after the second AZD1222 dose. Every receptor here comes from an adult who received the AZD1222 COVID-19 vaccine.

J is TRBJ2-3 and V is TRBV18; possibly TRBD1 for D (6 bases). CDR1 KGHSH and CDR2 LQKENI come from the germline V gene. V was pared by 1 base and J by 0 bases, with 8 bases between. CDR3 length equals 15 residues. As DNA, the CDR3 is TGTGCCAGCTCACCACAAACAGGGAGCACAGATACGCAGTATTTT. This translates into CASSPQTGSTDTQYF.

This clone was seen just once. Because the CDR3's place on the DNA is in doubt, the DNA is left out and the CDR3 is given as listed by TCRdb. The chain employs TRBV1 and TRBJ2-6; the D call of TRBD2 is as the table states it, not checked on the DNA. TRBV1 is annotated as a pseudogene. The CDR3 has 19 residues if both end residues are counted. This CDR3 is CTSSQWGPGTKRGANVLTF.

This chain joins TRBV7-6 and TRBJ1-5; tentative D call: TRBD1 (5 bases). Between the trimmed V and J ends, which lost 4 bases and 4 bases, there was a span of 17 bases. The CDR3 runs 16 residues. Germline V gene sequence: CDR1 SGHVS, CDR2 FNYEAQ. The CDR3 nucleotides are TGTGCCAGCAGCTCCCAAGGTGGGGGGGTGAATCAGCCCCAGCATTTT. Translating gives CASSSQGGGVNQPQHF.

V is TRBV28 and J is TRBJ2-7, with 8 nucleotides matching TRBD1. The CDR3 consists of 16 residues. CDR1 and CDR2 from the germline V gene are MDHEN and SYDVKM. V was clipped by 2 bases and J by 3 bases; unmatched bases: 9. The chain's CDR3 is CASSLGGAGGLYEQYF. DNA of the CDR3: TGTGCCAGCAGTTTAGGTGGGGCAGGGGGCCTCTACGAGCAGTACTTC.

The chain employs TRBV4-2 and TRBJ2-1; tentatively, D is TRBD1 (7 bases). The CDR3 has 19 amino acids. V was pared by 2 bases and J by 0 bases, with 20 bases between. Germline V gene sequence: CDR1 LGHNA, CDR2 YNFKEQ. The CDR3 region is CASSQRQGDWRDSYNEQFF. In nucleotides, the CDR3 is TGTGCCAGCAGCCAACGACAGGGAGATTGGCGGGACTCCTACAATGAGCAGTTCTTC.

The CDR3 loop reads CASSISSGHGPGYNEQFF. The CDR3 DNA reads as TGTGCCAGTAGTATATCTAGCGGTCATGGGCCCGGCTACAATGAGCAGTTCTTC. The rearrangement links TRBV19 to TRBJ2-1; 7 bases agree with TRBD2. The CDR3 has 18 residues. Germline CDR1 is LNHDA and CDR2 is SQIVND (reference sequence). V lost 2 bases and J lost 3; bases outside the gene matches: 13.

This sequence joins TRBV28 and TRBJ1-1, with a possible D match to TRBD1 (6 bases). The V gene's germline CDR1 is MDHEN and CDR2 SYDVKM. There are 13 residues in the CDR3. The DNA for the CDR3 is TGTGCAGCACGGGGGCACCCGAACACTGAAGCTTTCTTT. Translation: CAARGHPNTEAFF.

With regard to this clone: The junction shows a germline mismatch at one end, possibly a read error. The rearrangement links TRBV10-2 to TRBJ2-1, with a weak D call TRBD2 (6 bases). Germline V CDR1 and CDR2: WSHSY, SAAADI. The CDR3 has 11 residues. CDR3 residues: CASSISGEVVF. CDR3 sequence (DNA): TGCGCCAGCAGTATTAGCGGAGAAGTGGTCTTC.

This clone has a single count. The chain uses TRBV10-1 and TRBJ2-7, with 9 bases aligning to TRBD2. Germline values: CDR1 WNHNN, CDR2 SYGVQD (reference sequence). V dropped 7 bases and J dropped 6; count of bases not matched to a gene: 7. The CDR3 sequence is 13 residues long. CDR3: CASTPAGGSEQYF. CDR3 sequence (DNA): TGCGCCAGCACTCCGGCGGGGGGGTCCGAGCAGTACTTC.

The CDR3 DNA reads TGTGCCAGTAGTATACCGGGACAGCAAAGGGGCGAGCAGTACTTC. Protein: CASSIPGQQRGEQYF. The rearrangement links TRBV19 to TRBJ2-7, with 7 bases fitting TRBD1. Losses at the gene ends were 2 bases for V and 6 bases for J; bases not matched to a gene: 10. The germline V gene encodes CDR1 LNHDA and CDR2 SQIVND (reference sequence). The CDR3 length is 15 residues.

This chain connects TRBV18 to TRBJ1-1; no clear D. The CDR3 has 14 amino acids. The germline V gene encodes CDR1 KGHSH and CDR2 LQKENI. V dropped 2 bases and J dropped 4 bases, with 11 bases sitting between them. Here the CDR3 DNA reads TGTGCCAGCTCACCAGGTTCCCGGGGCACTGAAGCTTTCTTT. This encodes CASSPGSRGTEAFF.

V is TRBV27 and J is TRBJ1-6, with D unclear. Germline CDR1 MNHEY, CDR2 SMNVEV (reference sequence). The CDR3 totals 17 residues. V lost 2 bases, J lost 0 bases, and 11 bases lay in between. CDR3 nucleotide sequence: TGTGCCAGCAGTTTAAACCCGGGGAGCTCCTATAATTCACCCCTCCACTTT. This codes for CASSLNPGSSYNSPLHF.